This TCR beta chain came from a study of siplizumab effects on memory and regulatory T cells. General study results and limits: Sequences below about 10^-5 frequency were poorly captured. As a result, only a minor fraction of alloreactive clones mapped to unstimulated subsets. Alloreactive sequences tracing back to unstimulated CD4+ memory cells were significantly reduced by siplizumab.

TCRdb keeps only in-frame clones here, not all; method: immunoSEQ multiplex PCR. Of 75,000 to 100,000 clones detected, about 94% appear once; the ten largest clones hold approximately 0.31%. CDR1 and CDR2 (germline): MNHEY, SMNVEV (reference sequence). CDR3 length: 14 amino acids. Unmatched junction bases numbered 6, after V lost 4 bases and J lost 6 bases. Note on this clone: What it binds is unknown.

Source material: non-Treg CD4+ T cells sorted from blood. V gene TRBV27 combines with J gene TRBJ2-1, with 7 bases matching TRBD2. This clonotype was obtained from a human donor in good health. The CDR3 loop is CASSWDWGGNEQFF. In nucleotides, the CDR3 is TGTGCCAGCAGTTGGGACTGGGGGGGCAATGAGCAGTTCTTC.